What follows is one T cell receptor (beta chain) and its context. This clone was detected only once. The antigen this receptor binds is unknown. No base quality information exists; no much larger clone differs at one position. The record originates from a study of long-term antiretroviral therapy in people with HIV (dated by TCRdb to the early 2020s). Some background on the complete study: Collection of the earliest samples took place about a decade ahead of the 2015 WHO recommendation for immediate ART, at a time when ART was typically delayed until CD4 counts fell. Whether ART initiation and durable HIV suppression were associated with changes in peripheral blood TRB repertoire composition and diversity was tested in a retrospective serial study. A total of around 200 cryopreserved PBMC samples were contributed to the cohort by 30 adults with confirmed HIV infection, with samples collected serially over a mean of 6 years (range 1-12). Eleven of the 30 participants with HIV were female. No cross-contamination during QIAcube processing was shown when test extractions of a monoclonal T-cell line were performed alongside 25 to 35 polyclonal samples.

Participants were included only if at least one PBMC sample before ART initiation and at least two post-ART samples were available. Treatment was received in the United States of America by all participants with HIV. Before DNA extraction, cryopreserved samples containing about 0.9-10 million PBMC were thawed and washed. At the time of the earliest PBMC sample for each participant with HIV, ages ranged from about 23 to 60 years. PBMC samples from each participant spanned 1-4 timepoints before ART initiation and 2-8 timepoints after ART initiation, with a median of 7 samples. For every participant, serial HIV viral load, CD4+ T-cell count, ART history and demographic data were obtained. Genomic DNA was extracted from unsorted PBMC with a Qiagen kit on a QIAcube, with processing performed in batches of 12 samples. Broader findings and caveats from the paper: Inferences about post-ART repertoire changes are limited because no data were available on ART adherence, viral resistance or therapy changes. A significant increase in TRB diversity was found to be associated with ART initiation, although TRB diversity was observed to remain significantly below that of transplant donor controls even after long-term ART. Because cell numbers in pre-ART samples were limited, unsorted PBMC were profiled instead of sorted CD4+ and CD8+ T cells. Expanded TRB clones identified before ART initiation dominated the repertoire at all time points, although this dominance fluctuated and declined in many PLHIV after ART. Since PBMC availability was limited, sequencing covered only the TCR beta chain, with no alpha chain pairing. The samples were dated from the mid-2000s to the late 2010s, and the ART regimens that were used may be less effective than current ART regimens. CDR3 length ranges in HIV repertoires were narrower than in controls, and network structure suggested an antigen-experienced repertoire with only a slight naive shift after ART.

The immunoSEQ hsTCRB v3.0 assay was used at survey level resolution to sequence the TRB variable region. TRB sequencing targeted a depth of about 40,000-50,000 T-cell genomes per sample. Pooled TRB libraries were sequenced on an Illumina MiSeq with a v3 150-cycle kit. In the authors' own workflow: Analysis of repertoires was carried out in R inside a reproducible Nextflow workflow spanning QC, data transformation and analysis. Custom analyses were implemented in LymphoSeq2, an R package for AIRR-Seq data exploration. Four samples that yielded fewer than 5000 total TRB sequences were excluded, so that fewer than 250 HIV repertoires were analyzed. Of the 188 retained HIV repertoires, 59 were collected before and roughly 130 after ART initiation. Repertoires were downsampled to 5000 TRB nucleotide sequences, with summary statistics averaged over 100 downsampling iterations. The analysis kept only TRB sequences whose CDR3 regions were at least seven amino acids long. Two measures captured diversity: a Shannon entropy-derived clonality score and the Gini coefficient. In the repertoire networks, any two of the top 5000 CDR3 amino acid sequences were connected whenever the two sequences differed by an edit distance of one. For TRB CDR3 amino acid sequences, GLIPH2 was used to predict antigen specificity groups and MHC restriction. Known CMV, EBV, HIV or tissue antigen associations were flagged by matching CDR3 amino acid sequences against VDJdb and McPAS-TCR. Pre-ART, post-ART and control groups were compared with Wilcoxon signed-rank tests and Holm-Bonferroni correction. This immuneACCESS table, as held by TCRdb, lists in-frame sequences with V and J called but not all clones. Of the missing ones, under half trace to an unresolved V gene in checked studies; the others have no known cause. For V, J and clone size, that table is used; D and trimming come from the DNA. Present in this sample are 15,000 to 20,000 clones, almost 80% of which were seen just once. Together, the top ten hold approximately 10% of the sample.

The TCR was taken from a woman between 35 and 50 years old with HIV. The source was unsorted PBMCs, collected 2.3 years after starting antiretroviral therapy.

The DNA sequence reads TGTGCCAGCTCACCGGACATGAATTTCGAGCAGTACTTC. Its protein reads: CASSPDMNFEQYF. The chain couples TRBV18 to TRBJ2-7; the D gene is possibly TRBD1, with 5 bases matching. The germline V gene yields KGHSH for CDR1 and LQKENI for CDR2. Cut back by 3 bases and 6 bases, the V and J ends lie 12 bases apart. Counted from cysteine to phenylalanine, this CDR3 has 13 amino acids. Just CDR3 DNA is preserved here, 39 bases in frame from base 1.